What follows are 17 T cell receptor beta chains derived from one specimen sequenced in a study of cytomegalovirus exposure and HLA in healthy donors. The PCR made use of 60 Vbeta and 13 Jbeta primers. The assay was immunoSEQ multiplex PCR, and TCRdb's table has in-frame clones only and misses some. Here the sample spans about 94,000 clones, 70% to 85% being singletons. The source material was PBMCs. These receptors were obtained from a human donor in good health.

The chain is built from TRBV20-1 and TRBJ1-2, with a weak D call TRBD1 (6 bases). The CDR3 spans 10 residues. Trimming removed 6 bases at V and 5 bases at J, with 7 bases between. Germline V gene data show CDR1 as DFQATT and CDR2 as SNEGSKA (reference sequence). The CDR3 reads CSAGAYGYTF. CDR3 DNA: TGCAGTGCGGGGGCTTATGGCTACACCTTC.

This rearrangement joins TRBV15 to TRBJ2-7, with D possibly matching TRBD1 (6 bases). Trimming stripped 8 bases from V and 4 bases from J, with 18 bases between. CDR1 is LNHNV, CDR2 YYDKDF, per germline (reference sequence). This CDR3 comprises 14 residues. The CDR3 bases are TGTGCCACCCAAAGGGGGTCAGATACTTACGAGCAGTACTTC. This translates into CATQRGSDTYEQYF.

This clone was seen just once. The chain links TRBV5-4 to TRBJ2-7; the match to TRBD1 covers 8 bases. CDR1 and CDR2 from the germline V gene are SGHNT and YYREEE (reference sequence). The J segment lost 8 bases and the V segment lost 4 bases, leaving 8 bases of the junction unmatched. This CDR3 spans 13 amino acids. Here the CDR3 reads CASSKDRVGKQYF. The CDR3 DNA reads as TGTGCCAGCAGCAAGGACAGGGTGGGCAAGCAGTACTTC.

The chain has TRBV6-4 and TRBJ2-3; 9 nucleotides line up with TRBD2. V dropped 3 bases and J dropped 3; count of bases not matched to a gene: 4. Germline V gene lookup returns CDR1 MRHNA and CDR2 SNTAGT. The CDR3 is 15 amino acids. The chain's CDR3 is CASSENSGRTDTQYF. In DNA, the CDR3 is TGTGCCAGCAGTGAAAATAGCGGGAGAACAGATACGCAGTATTTT.

The genes are TRBV5-4 and TRBJ1-2; 7 positions match TRBD1. Trimming at V came to 4 bases and at J to 4 bases, leaving 7 bases not matched to a gene. CDR1 and CDR2 (germline): SGHNT, YYREEE (reference sequence). CDR3 length equals 14 residues. The CDR3 DNA reads as TGTGCCAGCAGCCGTAACAGGGGAGTCTATGGCTACACCTTC. Its translation: CASSRNRGVYGYTF.

V gene TRBV7-2 combines with J gene TRBJ2-7; 10 nucleotides align to TRBD2. J was trimmed by 9 bases and V by 3 bases; bases with no gene match: 8. Germline V gene sequence: CDR1 SGHTA, CDR2 FQGNSA. The CDR3 extends over 14 amino acids. CDR3 coding DNA: TGTGCCAGCAGCTTCAGCGGGAGGGCCGAGCTGCAGTACTTC. Its protein product is CASSFSGRAELQYF.

The chain carries TRBV4-3 and TRBJ2-3; 8 bases align to TRBD1. CDR3 length equals 16 residues. CDR1 is LGHNA, CDR2 YSLEER, per germline. J was trimmed by 4 bases and V by 1 base; bases with no gene match: 7. The CDR3 nucleotides read TGCGCCAGCAGCCAAGGGAGGCAGGGGGCCGCAGATACGCAGTATTTT. Translation gives CASSQGRQGAADTQYF.

This sequence joins TRBV6-5 and TRBJ2-7; D possibly corresponds to TRBD2 (6 bases). The V gene's germline CDR1 is MNHEY and CDR2 SVGAGI. V lost 4 bases and J lost 0, with 16 bases in between. The CDR3 totals 16 residues. The CDR3 protein is CASSSPGREGSYEQYF. The CDR3 DNA reads as TGTGCCAGCAGTTCCCCGGGGCGGGAAGGCTCCTACGAGCAGTACTTC.

This clone has just a few counts. The CDR3 is CASSAVRDRAGNTIYF. The CDR3 DNA sequence: TGTGCCAGCAGCGCGGTCCGGGACAGGGCTGGAAACACCATATATTTT. The rearrangement links TRBV5-6 to TRBJ1-3, with 9 bases aligning to TRBD1. This CDR3 comprises 16 residues. Looked up from germline, CDR1 is SGHDT and CDR2 is YYEEEE. Trimming removed 4 bases from V and 2 bases from J; junction bases left unmatched: 7.

This rearrangement joins TRBV7-2 to TRBJ1-1; 7 nucleotides line up with TRBD1. CDR3 length: 16 residues. Germline-derived CDR1 and CDR2 are SGHTA and FQGNSA. V gave up 4 bases and J gave up 3 bases; unmatched junction bases: 11. In DNA, the CDR3 is TGTGCCAGCAGCTGGGACAGCATGATAGGCGACACTGAAGCTTTCTTT. It yields the protein CASSWDSMIGDTEAFF.

This clone occurred a few times. This chain connects TRBV4-3 to TRBJ1-2; 7 bases match TRBD1. This CDR3 comprises 15 residues. V shed 3 bases, J shed 8 bases, and the junction held 12 bases outside the gene matches. Germline V gene sequence: CDR1 LGHNA, CDR2 YSLEER. The CDR3 DNA is TGCGCCAGCAGCCAGGTTACAGGGGCGAGCGAAGGCTACACCTTC. Its translation: CASSQVTGASEGYTF.

V gene TRBV4-2 combines with J gene TRBJ2-2; 10 bases match TRBD1. This CDR3 is 16 amino acids long. CDR1 and CDR2 from the germline V gene are LGHNA and YNFKEQ. The trim removed 2 bases at V and 3 bases at J, leaving 3 bases unmatched. CDR3 in amino acids: CASSQLDRGDTGELFF. CDR3 sequence (DNA): TGTGCCAGCAGCCAATTGGACAGGGGGGACACCGGGGAGCTGTTTTTT.

The chain employs TRBV10-3 and TRBJ2-1, with 9 bases that match TRBD2. The CDR3 has 16 amino acids. Germline-derived CDR1 and CDR2 are ENHRY and SYGVKD. Trimming took 2 bases from V and 7 from J; bases not matched to a gene: 9. For the CDR3, the DNA is TGTGCCATCAGTGAGGTGGGTCTAGCGGGGCGGAATGAGCAGTTCTTC. Protein sequence: CAISEVGLAGRNEQFF.

This clone has a single count. The chain uses TRBV7-6 and TRBJ2-5, with 8 bases lining up with TRBD2. This CDR3 has 13 residues. Germline CDR1 reads SGHVS; CDR2 reads FNYEAQ. Trimming took 5 bases from V and 5 from J; bases not matched to a gene: 4. In nucleotides, the CDR3 is TGTGCCAGCAGCCTTAGCGGGGCGGAGACCCAGTACTTC. Translated, it gives CASSLSGAETQYF.

The J gene is TRBJ2-3, the V gene TRBV5-1, with 11 bases identical to TRBD1. CDR3 length equals 16 residues. After removal of 0 bases from V and 3 bases from J, the junction contained 3 bases not matched to a gene. Germline V gene lookup returns CDR1 SGHRS and CDR2 YFSETQ. CDR3 residues: CASSLGGTGGTDTQYF. The CDR3 coding sequence is TGCGCCAGCAGCTTGGGGGGGACAGGGGGAACAGATACGCAGTATTTT.

The chain joins TRBV11-2 to TRBJ2-7; TRBD2 is a possible D gene (6 bases). The V gene's germline CDR1 is SGHAT and CDR2 FQNNGV. There are 15 residues in the CDR3. V gave up 1 base and J gave up 2 bases, with 12 bases separating them. CDR3 bases: TGTGCCAGCAGCTTAGGTGGAGGGTTCACCTACGAGCAGTACTTC. This codes for CASSLGGGFTYEQYF.

The V gene is TRBV5-6, the J gene TRBJ1-1; D not resolved. The CDR3 sequence is 15 residues long. The germline V and J ends were trimmed by 3 bases and 1 base, with 13 bases remaining between them. Germline V gives CDR1 SGHDT, CDR2 YYEEEE. CDR3 sequence (DNA): TGTGCCAGCAGCTCCCGGACTCGGGGGAACACTGAAGCTTTCTTT. Amino acid sequence: CASSSRTRGNTEAFF.